The 10 T cell receptor beta chains in this list originate from one sample, sequenced in a study of CD8+CD57+ T cells in acquired aplastic anemia. Patients picked for sequencing had shown CD8+CD57+ cell expansion detected by flow cytometry. Genomic DNA templated the TCR beta VDJ and CDR3 profiling. TCRdb analysed the reads with MiXCR anew, one entry per CDR3 protein. The table shows hundreds of thousands of distinct CDR3 sequences, with over 25% occurring only once. Material for sequencing was sorted CD4+, CD8+, or CD8+CD57+ T cells (not recorded which) from PBMCs. These receptors all come from a human donor with aplastic anemia.

This clonotype was recorded at least ten times. This chain connects TRBV14 to TRBJ2-7; D is undetermined. V was trimmed by 5 bases and J by 0 bases, leaving 11 bases between them. Germline CDR1 SGHDN, CDR2 FVKESK. The CDR3 is 14 amino acids. The chain's CDR3 is CASSYPESSYEQYF. The CDR3 coding sequence is TGTGCCAGCAGCTACCCGGAAAGCTCCTACGAGCAGTACTTC.

This clonotype has at least ten counts. The chain employs TRBV19 and TRBJ1-1; the D gene is possibly TRBD1 (6 bases). V was trimmed by 6 bases and J by 2 bases, leaving 10 bases between them. Germline V gene lookup returns CDR1 LNHDA and CDR2 SQIVND (reference sequence). The CDR3 sequence is 13 residues long. CDR3 DNA sequence: TGTGCCAGTAGGGCCGGGACAAACACTGAAGCTTTCTTT. Its protein product is CASRAGTNTEAFF. The full variable domain, completed using reference TRBV19 and TRBJ1-1, is DGGITQSPKYLFRKEGQNVTLSCEQNLNHDAMYWYRQDPGQGLRLIYYSQIVNDFQKGDIAEGYSVSREKKESFPLTVTSAQKNPTAFYLCASRAGTNTEAFFGQGTRLTVV.

Remarks on this clonotype: A junction boundary mismatches the germline segment, possibly from a read error. This chain uses TRBV6-1 with TRBJ1-2, with 8 nucleotides matching TRBD1. The CDR3 runs to 14 residues. CDR1 and CDR2 (germline): MNHNS, SASEGT. The CDR3 DNA is TGTGTCAGCAGCCCAGACAGGGGTGGGTATGGCTACACCTTC. It codes for CVSSPDRGGYGYTF.

The chain is built from TRBV20-1 and TRBJ1-6; D may be TRBD1 (6 bases). The CDR3 is made up of 15 amino acids. V lost 3 bases and J 13 bases, leaving 22 bases between the germline ends. Germline V CDR1 and CDR2: DFQATT, SNEGSKA (reference sequence). The CDR3 bases are TGCAGTGCTAGTCAGCGGACAGATATTGGGTTGCCCCTCCACTTT. Protein sequence: CSASQRTDIGLPLHF.

The rearrangement joins TRBV24-1 to TRBJ1-2; D perhaps matches TRBD1 (6 bases). The CDR3 spans 17 residues. The V gene lost 4 bases and the J gene lost 1 base, with 18 bases spanning the gap. Germline V gene lookup returns CDR1 KGHDR and CDR2 SFDVKD. The CDR3 DNA follows: TGTGCCACCAGTGAAGCGGTGGGCAGGGGTGATAACTATGGCTACACCTTC. It is translated as CATSEAVGRGDNYGYTF.

In this sample, this clonotype turned up many times. This chain connects TRBV2 to TRBJ2-5, with TRBD1 matching over 10 bases. This CDR3 is built from 13 residues. With V trimmed by 8 bases and J by 10 bases, 10 bases remained unmatched. CDR1 is SNHLY and CDR2 is FYNNEI in the germline V gene. DNA of the CDR3: TGTGCCAGCGAGACCGGGACAGGGGTGAGCCAGTACTTC. Protein product: CASETGTGVSQYF.

The gene calls are TRBV10-3 and TRBJ1-2; 7 bases line up with TRBD1. Per germline, CDR1 ENHRY and CDR2 SYGVKD. The V gene end was trimmed by 6 bases and the J gene end by 2 bases; junction bases not matched to a gene: 21. This CDR3 spans 19 amino acids. The CDR3 sequence is CAISSATVPQQGTNYGYTF. CDR3 nucleotide sequence: TGTGCCATCAGCAGTGCTACGGTGCCCCAACAGGGGACGAACTATGGCTACACCTTC.

This chain uses TRBV5-4 with TRBJ2-1; weak D call: TRBD2 (5 bases). The ends were cut back, 0 bases at V and 8 bases at J, with 18 bases in the middle. CDR1 and CDR2 (germline): SGHNT, YYREEE (reference sequence). The length of the CDR3 is 16 residues. The CDR3 loop reads CASSLEGLQYGDEQFF. In DNA, the CDR3 is TGTGCCAGCAGCTTGGAAGGCCTCCAATACGGGGATGAGCAGTTCTTC.

The gene calls are TRBV6-1 and TRBJ1-3; D call uncertain. Trimming pared 7 bases from V and 0 bases from J, leaving 13 bases between. Germline CDR1 and CDR2: MNHNS and SASEGT. This CDR3 has 15 amino acids. The CDR3 sequence is CASKPDGFSGNTIYF. CDR3 DNA: TGTGCCAGCAAGCCAGACGGGTTCTCTGGAAACACCATATATTTT.

This clonotype came up a few times. The rearrangement joins TRBV11-2 to TRBJ2-2; 11 bases align to TRBD2. This CDR3 has 16 residues. Trimming at V came to 5 bases and at J to 5 bases, leaving 7 bases not matched to a gene. In germline, CDR1 is SGHAT, CDR2 FQNNGV. As DNA, the CDR3 is TGTGCCAGCAGCCTCAGGGGGACTAGCGGTACCGGGGAGCTGTTTTTT. Its translation: CASSLRGTSGTGELFF.